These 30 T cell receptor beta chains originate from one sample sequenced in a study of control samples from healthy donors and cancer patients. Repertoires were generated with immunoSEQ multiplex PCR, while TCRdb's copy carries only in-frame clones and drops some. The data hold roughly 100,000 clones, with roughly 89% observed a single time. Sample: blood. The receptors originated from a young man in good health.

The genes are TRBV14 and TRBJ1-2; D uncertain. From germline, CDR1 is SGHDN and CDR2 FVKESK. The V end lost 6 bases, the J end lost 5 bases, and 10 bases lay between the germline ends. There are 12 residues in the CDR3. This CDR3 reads CASRQTVYGYTF. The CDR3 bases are TGTGCCAGCAGACAAACGGTTTATGGCTACACCTTC. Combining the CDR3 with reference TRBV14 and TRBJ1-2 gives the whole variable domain EAGVTQFPSHSVIEKGQTVTLRCDPISGHDNLYWYRRVMGKEIKFLLHFVKESKQDESGMPNNRFLAERTGGTYSTLKVQPAELEDSGVYFCASRQTVYGYTFGSGTRLTVV.

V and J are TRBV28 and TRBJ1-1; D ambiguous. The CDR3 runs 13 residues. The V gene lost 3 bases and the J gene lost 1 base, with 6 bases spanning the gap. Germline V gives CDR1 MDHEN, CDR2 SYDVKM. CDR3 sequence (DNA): TGTGCCAGCAGTTTTAAGGAGAACACTGAAGCTTTCTTT. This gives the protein CASSFKENTEAFF.

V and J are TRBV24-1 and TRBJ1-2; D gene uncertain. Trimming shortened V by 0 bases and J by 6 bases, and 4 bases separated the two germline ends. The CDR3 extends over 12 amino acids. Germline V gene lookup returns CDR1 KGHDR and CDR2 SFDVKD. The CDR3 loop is CATSDLGDGYTF. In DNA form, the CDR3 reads TGTGCCACCAGTGATTTGGGGGATGGCTACACCTTC.

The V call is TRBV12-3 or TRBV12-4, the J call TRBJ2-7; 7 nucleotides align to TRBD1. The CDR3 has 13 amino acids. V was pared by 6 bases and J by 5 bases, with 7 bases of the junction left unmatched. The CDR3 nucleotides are TGTGCCAGCAGCCAGACAGGGTTCCACGAGCAGTACTTC. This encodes CASSQTGFHEQYF.

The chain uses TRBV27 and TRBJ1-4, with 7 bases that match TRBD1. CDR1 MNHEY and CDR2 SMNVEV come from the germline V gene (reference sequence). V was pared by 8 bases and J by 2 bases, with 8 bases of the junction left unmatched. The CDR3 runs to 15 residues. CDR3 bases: TGTGCCAGCCACCCCCTAGGGGGCACTAATGAAAAACTGTTTTTT. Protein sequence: CASHPLGGTNEKLFF.

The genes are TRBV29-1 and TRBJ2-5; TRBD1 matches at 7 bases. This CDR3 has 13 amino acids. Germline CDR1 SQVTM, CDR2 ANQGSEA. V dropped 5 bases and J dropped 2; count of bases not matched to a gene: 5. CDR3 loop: CSVRGQLQETQYF. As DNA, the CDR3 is TGCAGCGTTAGGGGACAGCTGCAAGAGACCCAGTACTTC.

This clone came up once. The DNA for the CDR3 is TGTGCCAGCAGTTCCCACCGACAGGGGAATTCACCCCTCCACTTT. Its translation is CASSSHRQGNSPLHF. The chain is built from TRBV28 and TRBJ1-6; TRBD1 matches 8 bases. The CDR3 extends over 15 amino acids. Trimming removed 4 bases from V and 7 bases from J; junction bases left unmatched: 6. Germline CDR1 and CDR2: MDHEN and SYDVKM.

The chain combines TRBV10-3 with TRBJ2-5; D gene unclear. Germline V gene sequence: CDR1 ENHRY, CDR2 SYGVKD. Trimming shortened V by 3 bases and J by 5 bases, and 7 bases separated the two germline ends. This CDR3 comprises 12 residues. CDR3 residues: CAISDLGETQYF. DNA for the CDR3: TGTGCCATCAGTGACCTTGGGGAGACCCAGTACTTC.

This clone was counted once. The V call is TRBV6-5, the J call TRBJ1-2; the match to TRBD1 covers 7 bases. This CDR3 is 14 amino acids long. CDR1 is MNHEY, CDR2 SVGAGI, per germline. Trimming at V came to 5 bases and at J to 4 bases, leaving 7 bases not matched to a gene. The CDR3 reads CASSPTQGTYGYTF. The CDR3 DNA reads TGTGCCAGCAGTCCTACACAGGGGACCTATGGCTACACCTTC.

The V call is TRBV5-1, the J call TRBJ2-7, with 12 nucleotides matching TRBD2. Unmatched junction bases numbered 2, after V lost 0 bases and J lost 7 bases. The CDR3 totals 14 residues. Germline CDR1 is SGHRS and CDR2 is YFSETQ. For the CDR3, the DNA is TGCGCCAGCAGCTTGGGACTAGCGGGAGAAGAGCAGTACTTC. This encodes CASSLGLAGEEQYF.

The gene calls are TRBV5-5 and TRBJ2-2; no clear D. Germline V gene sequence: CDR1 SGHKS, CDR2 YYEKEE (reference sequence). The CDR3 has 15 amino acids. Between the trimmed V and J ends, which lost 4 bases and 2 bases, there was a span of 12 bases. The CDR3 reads CASSPETANTGELFF. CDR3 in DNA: TGTGCCAGCAGCCCCGAAACGGCAAACACCGGGGAGCTGTTTTTT.

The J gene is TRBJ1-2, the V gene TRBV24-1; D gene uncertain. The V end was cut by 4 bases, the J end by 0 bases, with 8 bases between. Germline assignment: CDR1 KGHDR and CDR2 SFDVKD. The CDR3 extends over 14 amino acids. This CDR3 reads CATSDGSANYGYTF. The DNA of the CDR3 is TGTGCCACCAGTGACGGATCAGCTAACTATGGCTACACCTTC.

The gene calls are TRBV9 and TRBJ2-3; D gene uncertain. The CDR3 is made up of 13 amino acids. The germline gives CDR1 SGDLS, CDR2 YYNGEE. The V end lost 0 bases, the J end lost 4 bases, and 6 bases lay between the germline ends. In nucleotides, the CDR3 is TGTGCCAGCAGCGTAGGCCGCGCAGATACGCAGTATTTT. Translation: CASSVGRADTQYF.

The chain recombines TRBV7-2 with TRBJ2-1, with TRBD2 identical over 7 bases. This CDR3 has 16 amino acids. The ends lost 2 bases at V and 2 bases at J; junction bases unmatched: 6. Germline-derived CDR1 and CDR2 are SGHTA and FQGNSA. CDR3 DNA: TGTGCCAGCAGCTTAAAGAGCGGGACCACCTACAATGAGCAGTTCTTC. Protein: CASSLKSGTTYNEQFF.

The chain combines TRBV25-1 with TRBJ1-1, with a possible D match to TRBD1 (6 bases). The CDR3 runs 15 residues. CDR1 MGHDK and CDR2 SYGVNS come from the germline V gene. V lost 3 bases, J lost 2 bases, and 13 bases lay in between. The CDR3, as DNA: TGTGCCAGCAGTGAGCTAACAGGGTCTAACACTGAAGCTTTCTTT. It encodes CASSELTGSNTEAFF. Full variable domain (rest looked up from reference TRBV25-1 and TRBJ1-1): EADIYQTPRYLVIGTGKKITLECSQTMGHDKMYWYQQDPGMELHLIHYSYGVNSTEKGDLSSESTVSRIRTEHFPLTLESARPSHTSQYLCASSELTGSNTEAFFGQGTRLTVV.

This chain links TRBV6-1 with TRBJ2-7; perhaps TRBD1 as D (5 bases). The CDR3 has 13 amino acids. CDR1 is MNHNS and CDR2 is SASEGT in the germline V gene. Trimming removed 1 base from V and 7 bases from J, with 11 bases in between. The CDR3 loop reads CASSEVVRVEQYV. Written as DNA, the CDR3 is TGTGCCAGCAGTGAAGTGGTCAGGGTTGAGCAGTACGTC.

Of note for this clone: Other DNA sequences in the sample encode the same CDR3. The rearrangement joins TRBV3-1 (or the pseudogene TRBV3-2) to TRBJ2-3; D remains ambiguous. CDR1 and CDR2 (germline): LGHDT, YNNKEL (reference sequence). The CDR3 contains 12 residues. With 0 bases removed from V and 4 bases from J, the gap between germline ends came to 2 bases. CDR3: CASSQDPDTQYF. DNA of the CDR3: TGTGCCAGCAGCCAAGACCCAGATACGCAGTATTTT.

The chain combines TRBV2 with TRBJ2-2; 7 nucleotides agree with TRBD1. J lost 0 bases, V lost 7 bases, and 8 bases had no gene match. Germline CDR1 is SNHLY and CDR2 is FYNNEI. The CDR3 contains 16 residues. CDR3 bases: TGTGCCAGCACAGTCAGGGGGAACGCGAACACCGGGGAGCTGTTTTTT. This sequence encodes CASTVRGNANTGELFF.

The CDR3 here is CASSQDRSGVETDTQYF. Here the CDR3 DNA reads TGTGCCAGCAGCCAAGATCGGAGCGGGGTCGAGACAGATACGCAGTATTTT. The chain links TRBV3-1 (or the pseudogene TRBV3-2) to TRBJ2-3; 7 positions match TRBD2. This CDR3 has 17 amino acids. V lost 0 bases, J lost 3 bases, and 9 bases stayed unmatched. Germline V gene lookup returns CDR1 LGHDT and CDR2 YNNKEL (reference sequence).

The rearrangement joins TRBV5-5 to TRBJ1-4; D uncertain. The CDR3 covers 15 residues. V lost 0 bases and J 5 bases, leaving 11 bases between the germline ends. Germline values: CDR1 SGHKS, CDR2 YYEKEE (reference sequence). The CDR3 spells CASSLANQENEKLFF. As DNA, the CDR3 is TGTGCCAGCAGCTTGGCCAACCAAGAGAATGAAAAACTGTTTTTT.

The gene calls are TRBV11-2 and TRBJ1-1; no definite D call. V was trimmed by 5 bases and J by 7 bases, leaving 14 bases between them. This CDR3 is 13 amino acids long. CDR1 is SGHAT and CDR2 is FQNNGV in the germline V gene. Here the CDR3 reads CASSEGSQREAFF. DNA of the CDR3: TGTGCCAGCAGCGAAGGGTCCCAACGTGAAGCTTTCTTT.

CDR3 amino acids: CASSQALGQQETQYF. The CDR3 DNA follows: TGTGCCAGCAGCCAAGCTCTAGGACAGCAAGAGACCCAGTACTTC. The chain has TRBV14 and TRBJ2-5, with D possibly TRBD1 on 6 matching bases. Germline values: CDR1 SGHDN, CDR2 FVKESK. This CDR3 is 15 amino acids long. Deletions cut 1 base from V and 2 bases from J, with 11 bases between.

Written as DNA, the CDR3 is TGTGCCACCAGTGATCCGTTGAAAGGGACGTGGGAGACCCAGTACTTC. It encodes CATSDPLKGTWETQYF. The chain employs TRBV24-1 and TRBJ2-5; D is tentatively TRBD1 or TRBD2 (5 bases each). The germline V gene has CDR1 KGHDR and CDR2 SFDVKD. The CDR3 contains 16 residues. Deletions cut 3 bases from V and 5 bases from J, with 18 bases between.

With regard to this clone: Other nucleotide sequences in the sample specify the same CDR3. CDR3 loop: CASSDSGGATDTQYF. CDR3 nucleotides: TGTGCCAGCAGTGATAGCGGGGGGGCCACAGATACGCAGTATTTT. This chain uses TRBV6-4 with TRBJ2-3; 11 bases line up with TRBD2. The germline gives CDR1 MRHNA, CDR2 SNTAGT. Trimming removed 3 bases from V and 2 bases from J; junction bases left unmatched: 1. The CDR3 spans 15 residues.

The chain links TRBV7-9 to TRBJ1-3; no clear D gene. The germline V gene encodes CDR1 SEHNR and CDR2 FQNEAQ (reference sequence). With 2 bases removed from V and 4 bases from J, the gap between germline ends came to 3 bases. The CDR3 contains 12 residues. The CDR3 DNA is TGTGCCAGCAGCTTACAAGGAAACACCATATATTTT. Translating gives CASSLQGNTIYF.

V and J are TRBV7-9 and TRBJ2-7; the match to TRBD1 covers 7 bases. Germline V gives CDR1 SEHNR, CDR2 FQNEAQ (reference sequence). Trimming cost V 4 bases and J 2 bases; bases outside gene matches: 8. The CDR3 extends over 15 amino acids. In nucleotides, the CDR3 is TGTGCCAGCAGCTCATTTCGACAGGGTCCCTACGAGCAGTACGTC. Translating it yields CASSSFRQGPYEQYV.

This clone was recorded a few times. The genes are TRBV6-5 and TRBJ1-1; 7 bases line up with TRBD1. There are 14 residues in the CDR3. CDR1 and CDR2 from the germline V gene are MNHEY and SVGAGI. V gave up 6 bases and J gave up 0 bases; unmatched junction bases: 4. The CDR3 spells CASRLGQLNTEAFF. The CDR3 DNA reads TGTGCCAGCAGGCTGGGACAGTTGAACACTGAAGCTTTCTTT.

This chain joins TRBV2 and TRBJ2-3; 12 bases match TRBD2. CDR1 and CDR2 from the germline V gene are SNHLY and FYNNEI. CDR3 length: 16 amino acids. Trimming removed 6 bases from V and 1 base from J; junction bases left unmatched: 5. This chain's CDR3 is CASRPGLAGRTDTQYF. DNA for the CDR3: TGTGCCAGCAGGCCTGGACTAGCGGGGCGCACAGATACGCAGTATTTT. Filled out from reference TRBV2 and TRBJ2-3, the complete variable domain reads EPEVTQTPSHQVTQMGQEVILRCVPISNHLYFYWYRQILGQKVEFLVSFYNNEISEKSEIFDDQFSVERPDGSNFTLKIRSTKLEDSAMYFCASRPGLAGRTDTQYFGPGTRLTVL.

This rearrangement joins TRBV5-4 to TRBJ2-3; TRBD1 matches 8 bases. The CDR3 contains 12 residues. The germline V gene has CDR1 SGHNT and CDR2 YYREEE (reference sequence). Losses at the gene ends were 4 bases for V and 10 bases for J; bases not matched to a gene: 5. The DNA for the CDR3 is TGTGCCAGCAGCGCGGGACAGGACTCGCAGTATTTT. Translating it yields CASSAGQDSQYF.

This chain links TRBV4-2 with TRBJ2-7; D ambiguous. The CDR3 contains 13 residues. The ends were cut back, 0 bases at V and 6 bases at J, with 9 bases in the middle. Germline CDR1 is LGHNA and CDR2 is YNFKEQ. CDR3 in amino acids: CASSQEDPLEQYF. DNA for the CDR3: TGTGCCAGCAGCCAAGAGGATCCACTCGAGCAGTACTTC.